The rows below give T cell receptor beta chains drawn from one sample of a study of cytomegalovirus exposure and HLA in healthy donors. Only in-frame clones appear in the TCRdb table, and some are missing; sequencing was by immunoSEQ multiplex PCR. The table shows 100,000 to 150,000 clones, with just under 95% occurring only once. Input material: PBMCs. The receptors stem from a woman aged 18-30 years in good health and CMV-seronegative. Each CDR3 is given with its conserved first and last residue. D genes are given only for firm matches. Not every row has a clone size; where given, it reads once, few, many or a size class.

clone size	J gene	D gene	V gene	CDR3 DNA	CDR3 protein
-	TRBJ2-3	-	TRBV27	TGTGCCAGCAGTTCACAGGGAACGCAGTATTTT	CASSSQGTQYF
-	TRBJ2-1	-	TRBV27	TGTGCCAGCAGTGACCAGGGGAGTGGGCTATGGAATGAGCAGTTCTTC	CASSDQGSGLWNEQFF
-	TRBJ2-7	-	TRBV7-2	TGTGCCAGCAGCCGCCGGTCCAGGGAGGACGAGCAGTACTTC	CASSRRSREDEQYF
-	TRBJ2-3	-	TRBV4-1	TGCGCCAGCAGCCAAGTGAATCCGGGCACAGATACGCAGTATTTT	CASSQVNPGTDTQYF
-	TRBJ2-2	-	TRBV19	TGTGCCAGTAGTACCGCAGGGGTAGCCGGGGAGCTGTTTTTT	CASSTAGVAGELFF
-	TRBJ1-2	TRBD1	TRBV5-1	TGCGCCAGCAGCCCGGGACAGGGGCTACGCTATGGCTACACCTTC	CASSPGQGLRYGYTF
-	TRBJ2-6	TRBD2	TRBV2	TGTGCCTGTTCTGGCGGGGGGTCTGGGGCCAACGTCCTGACTTTC	CACSGGGSGANVLTF
-	TRBJ2-5	TRBD2	TRBV19	TGTGCCAGTAGCACTACCGGGACTAGCGGGACAACCCAGTACTTC	CASSTTGTSGTTQYF
-	TRBJ1-3	-	TRBV6-5	TGTGCCAGCAGAAACAGGCGAAACACCATATATTTT	CASRNRRNTIYF
once	TRBJ2-3	-	TRBV5-6	TGTGCCAGCAACCAATTTCAACGGAGTACGCAGTATTTT	CASNQFQRSTQYF
-	TRBJ2-1	TRBD2	TRBV4-2	TGTGCCAGCAGCCAAGACCAGCGGGGGGGCTTCGATGAGCAGTTCTTC	CASSQDQRGGFDEQFF
-	TRBJ2-5	-	TRBV28	TGTGCCAGCAGTCCAGCTTCAGGGAAAGAGACCCAGTACTTC	CASSPASGKETQYF
-	TRBJ1-3	-	TRBV2	TGTGCCAGCAGATCGCGCACCTCTGGAAACACCATATATTTT	CASRSRTSGNTIYF
-	TRBJ1-4	-	TRBV6-1	TGTGCCACCTCGAAACTGTTTTTT	CATSKLFF
-	TRBJ2-7	-	TRBV6-1	TGTGCCAGCAGTGAAGGTGAGGCCTACGAGCAGTACTTC	CASSEGEAYEQYF
-	TRBJ1-3	TRBD1	TRBV6-5	TGTGCCAGCAGAGGACAGGGGAGTGGAAACACCATATATTTT	CASRGQGSGNTIYF
-	TRBJ1-5	-	TRBV19	TGTGCCACCAAACCGGGGGGGGTAGGGCAGCCCCAGCATTTT	CATKPGGVGQPQHF
-	TRBJ1-1	-	TRBV20-1	TGCAGTGTCACCCGGGGAACTGAAGCTTTCTTT	CSVTRGTEAFF
once	TRBJ2-1	TRBD2	TRBV7-3	TGTGCCAGCAGCACCACTAGCGGGGGGAATGAGCAGTTCTTC	CASSTTSGGNEQFF
-	TRBJ1-1	TRBD1	TRBV2	TGTGCCATCCTTCTGACAGGGACCATGGGCACTGAAGCTTTCTTT	CAILLTGTMGTEAFF
-	TRBJ1-2	-	TRBV9	TGTGCCAGCAGCGTAGTTGTTACAGGGCGCTATGGCTACACCTTC	CASSVVVTGRYGYTF
once	TRBJ1-5	TRBD1	TRBV28	TGTGCCAGCAGTACGGGACAGGGGAGCAATCAGCCCCAGCATTTT	CASSTGQGSNQPQHF
-	TRBJ1-1	-	TRBV9	TGTGCCAGCAGCGTAGGCCGGTTCGGGGGTGAAGCTTTCTTT	CASSVGRFGGEAFF
-	TRBJ2-1	-	TRBV12-5	TGTGCTAGTGGTTCCTTCTCCTACAATGAGCAGTTCTTC	CASGSFSYNEQFF
once	TRBJ1-2	-	TRBV2	TGTGCCAGCAGTGAAACAGAGAACTATGGCTACACCTTC	CASSETENYGYTF
-	TRBJ2-7	TRBD1	TRBV6-1	TGTGCCAGCAGCGCTACTACAGGGGGAGTCGAGCAGTACTTC	CASSATTGGVEQYF
-	TRBJ2-1	-	TRBV9	TGTGCCAGCAGCTTAGGGAGACAGGTGAGGAACAATGAGCAGTTCTTC	CASSLGRQVRNNEQFF
-	TRBJ1-1	-	TRBV27	TGTGCCAGCAGTTTGGCAGGGGCGACGAACACTGAAGCTTTCTTT	CASSLAGATNTEAFF
-	TRBJ2-1	TRBD1	TRBV28	TGTGCCAGCAGTTCAAACAGGGGACCGATCAATGAGCAGTTCTTC	CASSSNRGPINEQFF
-	TRBJ1-2	-	TRBV28	TGTGCCAGCAGTTTTCATTACAGGGCCATGGGCTACACCTTC	CASSFHYRAMGYTF
-	TRBJ2-3	-	TRBV7-6	TGTGCCAGCAGCTTAGCGCTAACAGATACGCAGTATTTT	CASSLALTDTQYF
-	TRBJ1-5	TRBD1	TRBV28	TGTGCCAGCACCGGGACAGAGTATCAGCCCCAGCATTTT	CASTGTEYQPQHF
-	TRBJ2-3	-	TRBV5-1	TGCGCCAGCAGCTCATACGTGGGGGGTTGGAAGACGTATTTT	CASSSYVGGWKTYF
many	TRBJ1-3	-	TRBV13	TGTGCCAGCAGCGGCACAGGGACTGGAAACACCATATATTTT	CASSGTGTGNTIYF
-	TRBJ1-5	TRBD1	TRBV2	TGTGCCAGCAGTGTCGACAGGGTCAGTCAGCCCCAGCATTTT	CASSVDRVSQPQHF
-	TRBJ2-2	TRBD2	TRBV30	TGTGCCTGGAGCGCGATATTAGCGGGTCCCGGGGAGCTGTTTTTT	CAWSAILAGPGELFF
-	TRBJ2-1	-	TRBV6-1	TGTGCCAGCAGTGACCCTAGCTATATTAAAGTCGGCAATGAGCAGTTCTTC	CASSDPSYIKVGNEQFF
once	TRBJ2-2	TRBD1	TRBV5-1	TGCGCCAGCAGCTTAGGACAGGGTGGCACCGGGGAGCTGTTTTTT	CASSLGQGGTGELFF
-	TRBJ1-4	TRBD1	TRBV30	TGTGCCCTAGGACAGGGGGCAAAAAAACTGTTTTTT	CALGQGAKKLFF
-	TRBJ2-7	-	TRBV2	TGTGCCAGCAGTGGCCCAATGCGAGCCTACGAGCAGTACTTC	CASSGPMRAYEQYF
-	TRBJ1-2	-	TRBV30	TGTGCCTGGAGTTCCGGGAGTTTTAACTATGGCTACACCTTC	CAWSSGSFNYGYTF
-	TRBJ2-7	TRBD2	TRBV7-2	TGTGCCAGCAGCCCCAAACTAGCGGGGGCCTACGAGCAGTACTTC	CASSPKLAGAYEQYF
-	TRBJ1-1	-	TRBV28	TGTGCCAGCAGTTTTCGGGTCTTGCAAAGTCCCTTCAAAAACACTGAAGCTTTCTTT	CASSFRVLQSPFKNTEAFF
-	TRBJ1-3	-	TRBV6-5	TGTGCCAGCAGTTACCGGGCGGGGGGGGCTGGAAACACCATATATTTT	CASSYRAGGAGNTIYF
-	TRBJ1-6	-	TRBV9	TGTGCCAGCAGCCCTAATCATAATTCACCCCTCCACTTT	CASSPNHNSPLHF
few	TRBJ2-7	-	TRBV5-6	TGTGCCAGCAGCGGAGGCTACGAGCAGTACTTC	CASSGGYEQYF
-	TRBJ1-6	-	TRBV6-1	TGTGCCAGCAGTGAAGTGGGGGGTCGGAATTCACCCCTCCACTTT	CASSEVGGRNSPLHF
-	TRBJ1-1	TRBD1	TRBV7-8	TGTGCCAGCAGCTTAGTGACAGGGTATGCTGAAGCTTTCTTT	CASSLVTGYAEAFF
-	TRBJ2-6	-	TRBV30	TGTGCCTGGGGAACAGGGCTATCTGGGGCCAACGTCCTGACTTTC	CAWGTGLSGANVLTF
-	TRBJ2-3	-	TRBV5-1	TGCGCCAGCTCCCTAGCCGGACGGTCTAGCACAGATACGCAGTATTTT	CASSLAGRSSTDTQYF
-	TRBJ2-7	TRBD2	TRBV28	TGTGCCAGCGTTAGGCGGCGGGAGGCCGTAAAAACGCCCAGCTCCTACGAGCAGTACTTC	CASVRRREAVKTPSSYEQYF
-	TRBJ2-5	TRBD2	TRBV5-1	TGCGCCAGCAGCTTGGTGGGGGGGGAGACCCAGTACTTC	CASSLVGGETQYF
once	TRBJ2-3	-	TRBV28	TGTGCCAGCACCCCGGGGGGCGCCTCTCGGGGAGATACGCAGTATTTT	CASTPGGASRGDTQYF
-	TRBJ1-5	TRBD1	TRBV7-2	TGTGCCAGCAGCGTACAGGGGACATATCAGCCCCAGCATTTT	CASSVQGTYQPQHF
-	TRBJ2-1	-	TRBV10-2	TGCGCCAGCAATCACGAGGCCCCTTACAATGAGCAGTTCTTC	CASNHEAPYNEQFF
-	TRBJ2-7	-	TRBV18	TGTGCCAGCTCTCCAGGGGCGCTCACAAGCTCCTACGAGCAGTACTTC	CASSPGALTSSYEQYF
-	TRBJ1-2	TRBD1	TRBV6-6	TGTGCCAGCAGCCGACAGGGGGTCTATGGCTACACCTTC	CASSRQGVYGYTF